This T cell receptor (beta chain) is from a study of identical twins. Study conclusions and caveats: Within twin pairs, the out-of-frame alpha sequences they shared showed excess low generation probability. Fewer insertions were carried by abundant cord blood beta clonotypes, but none was seen in memory repertoires.

This clonotype was counted ten times or more. Its specificity is unknown. One entry per CDR3 protein, called by TCRdb with MiXCR from the 5' RACE reads. The table records about 700,000 distinct CDR3 sequences, over 8.5% of them present only once. The V gene's germline CDR1 is MNHEY and CDR2 SVGEGT. The junction had 6 bases not matched to a gene; V was cut back by 4 bases and J by 4 bases. CDR3 size: 15 residues. The sample was also linked to a second study, of yellow fever vaccine responses in identical twins.

Sample: PBMCs. The chain is built from TRBV6-2 or TRBV6-3 and TRBJ2-7, with TRBD1 identical over 11 bases. This TCR was recovered from a woman in her late teens or twenties in good health. CDR3 loop: CASSFTGQGVYEQYF. CDR3 nucleotides: TGTGCCAGCAGTTTTACGGGACAGGGGGTTTACGAGCAGTACTTC.